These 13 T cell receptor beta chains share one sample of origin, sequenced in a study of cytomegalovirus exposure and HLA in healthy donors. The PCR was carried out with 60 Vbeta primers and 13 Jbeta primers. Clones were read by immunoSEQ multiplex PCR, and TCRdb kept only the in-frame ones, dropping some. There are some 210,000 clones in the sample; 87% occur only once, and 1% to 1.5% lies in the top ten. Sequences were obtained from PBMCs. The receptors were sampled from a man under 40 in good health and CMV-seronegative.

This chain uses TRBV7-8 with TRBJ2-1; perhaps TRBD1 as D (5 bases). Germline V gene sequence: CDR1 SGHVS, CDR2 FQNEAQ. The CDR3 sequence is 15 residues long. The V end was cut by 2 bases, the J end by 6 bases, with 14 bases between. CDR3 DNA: TGTGCCAGCAGCTTAAGGCAGGGCCCCTCCAATGAGCAGTTCTTC. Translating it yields CASSLRQGPSNEQFF. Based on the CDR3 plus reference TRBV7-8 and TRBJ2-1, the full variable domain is GAGVSQSPRYKVAKRGQDVALRCDPISGHVSLFWYQQALGQGPEFLTYFQNEAQLDKSGLPSDRFFAERPEGSVSTLKIQRTQQEDSAVYLCASSLRQGPSNEQFFGPGTRLTVL.

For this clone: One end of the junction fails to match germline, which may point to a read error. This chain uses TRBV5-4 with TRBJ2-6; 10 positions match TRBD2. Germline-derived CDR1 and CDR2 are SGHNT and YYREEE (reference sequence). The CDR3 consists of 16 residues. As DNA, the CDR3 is TGTGCCTATGGGGCTAGCGGGAGTCGTGGGGCCAACGGCCTGACTTTC. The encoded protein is CAYGASGSRGANGLTF.

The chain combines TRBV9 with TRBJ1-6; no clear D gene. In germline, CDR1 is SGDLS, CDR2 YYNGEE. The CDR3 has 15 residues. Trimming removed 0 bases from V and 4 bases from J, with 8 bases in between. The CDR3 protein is CASSVVSGYNSPLHF. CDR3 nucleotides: TGTGCCAGCAGCGTAGTATCGGGGTATAATTCACCCCTCCACTTT. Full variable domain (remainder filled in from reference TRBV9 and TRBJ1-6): DSGVTQTPKHLITATGQRVTLRCSPRSGDLSVYWYQQSLDQGLQFLIQYYNGEERAKGNILERFSAQQFPDLHSELNLSSLELGDSALYFCASSVVSGYNSPLHFGNGTRLTVT.

The CDR3: CASNGARATGELFF. CDR3 nucleotides: TGTGCCAGCAATGGGGCCAGGGCGACCGGGGAGCTGTTTTTT. The chain uses TRBV28 and TRBJ2-2; a possible D gene is TRBD1 (5 bases). The CDR3 consists of 14 residues. Trimming removed 7 bases at V and 5 bases at J, with 14 bases between. CDR1 MDHEN and CDR2 SYDVKM come from the germline V gene.

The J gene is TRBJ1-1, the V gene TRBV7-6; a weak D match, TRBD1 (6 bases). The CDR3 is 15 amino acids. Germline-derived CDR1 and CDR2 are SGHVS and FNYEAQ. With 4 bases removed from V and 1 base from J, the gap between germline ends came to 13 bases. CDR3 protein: CASSSYRERNTEAFF. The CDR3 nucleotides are TGTGCCAGCAGCTCCTACAGGGAAAGGAACACTGAAGCTTTCTTT.

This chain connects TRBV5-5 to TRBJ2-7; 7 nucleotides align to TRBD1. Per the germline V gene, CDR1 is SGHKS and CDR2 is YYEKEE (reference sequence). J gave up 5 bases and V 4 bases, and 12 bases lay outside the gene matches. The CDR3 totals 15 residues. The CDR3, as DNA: TGTGCCAGCAGCCCAGTACAGGGGATTCGGAACGAGCAGTACTTC. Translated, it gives CASSPVQGIRNEQYF.

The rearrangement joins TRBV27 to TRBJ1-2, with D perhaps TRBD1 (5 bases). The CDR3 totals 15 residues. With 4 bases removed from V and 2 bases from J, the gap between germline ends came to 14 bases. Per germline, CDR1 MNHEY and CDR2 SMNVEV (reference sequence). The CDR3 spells CASSSIREGNYGYTF. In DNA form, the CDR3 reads TGTGCCAGCAGTTCAATCAGGGAAGGGAACTATGGCTACACCTTC.

The CDR3 spells CASSRPGPADNEQFF. The CDR3 DNA sequence: TGTGCCAGCTCCCGCCCGGGTCCAGCAGACAATGAGCAGTTCTTC. J is TRBJ2-1 and V is TRBV18; unclear D gene. The CDR3 spans 15 residues. V lost 6 bases, J lost 5 bases, and 17 bases lay in between. Germline loops: CDR1 KGHSH, CDR2 LQKENI.

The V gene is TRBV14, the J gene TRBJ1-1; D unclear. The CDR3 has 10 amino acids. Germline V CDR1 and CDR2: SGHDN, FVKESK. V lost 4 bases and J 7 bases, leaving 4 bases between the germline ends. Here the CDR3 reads CASSPREAFF. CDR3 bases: TGTGCCAGCAGCCCCCGTGAAGCTTTCTTT.

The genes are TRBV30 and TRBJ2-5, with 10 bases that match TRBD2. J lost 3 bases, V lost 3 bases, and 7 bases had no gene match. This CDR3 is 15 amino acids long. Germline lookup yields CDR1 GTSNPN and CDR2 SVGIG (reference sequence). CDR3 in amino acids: CAWSASGGIKETQYF. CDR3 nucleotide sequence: TGTGCCTGGAGCGCTAGCGGGGGCATTAAAGAGACCCAGTACTTC.

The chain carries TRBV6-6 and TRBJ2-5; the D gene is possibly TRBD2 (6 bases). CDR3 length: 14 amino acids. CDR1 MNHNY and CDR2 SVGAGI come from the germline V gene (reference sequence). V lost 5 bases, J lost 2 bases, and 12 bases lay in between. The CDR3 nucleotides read TGTGCCAGCAGTCCCAATCGGGGGCAAGAGACCCAGTACTTC. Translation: CASSPNRGQETQYF.

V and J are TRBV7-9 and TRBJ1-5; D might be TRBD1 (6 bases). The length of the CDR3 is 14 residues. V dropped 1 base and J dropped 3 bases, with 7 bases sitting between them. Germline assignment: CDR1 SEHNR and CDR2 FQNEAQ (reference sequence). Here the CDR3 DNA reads TGTGCCAGCAGCTTAGGGACAGACAATCAGCCCCAGCATTTT. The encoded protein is CASSLGTDNQPQHF.

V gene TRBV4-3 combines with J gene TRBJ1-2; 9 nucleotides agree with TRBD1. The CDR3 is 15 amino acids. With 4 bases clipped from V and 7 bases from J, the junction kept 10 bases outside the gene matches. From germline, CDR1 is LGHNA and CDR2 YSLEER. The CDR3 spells CASSLVGQGFRGYTF. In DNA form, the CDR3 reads TGCGCCAGCAGCCTGGTTGGACAGGGGTTTCGTGGCTACACCTTC.